The rows below give T cell receptor beta chains drawn from one sample of a study of STAT3 mutations in large granular lymphocyte leukemia. Clones were sequenced by immunoSEQ multiplex PCR, and TCRdb holds only the in-frame ones, with some missing. In the table there are around 3,700 clones, roughly four fifths of which are singletons. The specimen was peripheral blood mononuclear cells. The receptors here all came from a man aged 55 to 69 with T-cell large granular lymphocyte leukemia. Some clones in this sample may be carry-over from other donors' samples. Each CDR3 is given with its conserved first and last residue. D genes are given only for firm matches.

V gene: TRBV30; D gene: TRBD2; J gene: TRBJ2-1; CDR3 protein: CAWRGLAGVDEQFF; CDR3 DNA: TGTGCCTGGAGGGGACTAGCGGGAGTGGATGAGCAGTTCTTC